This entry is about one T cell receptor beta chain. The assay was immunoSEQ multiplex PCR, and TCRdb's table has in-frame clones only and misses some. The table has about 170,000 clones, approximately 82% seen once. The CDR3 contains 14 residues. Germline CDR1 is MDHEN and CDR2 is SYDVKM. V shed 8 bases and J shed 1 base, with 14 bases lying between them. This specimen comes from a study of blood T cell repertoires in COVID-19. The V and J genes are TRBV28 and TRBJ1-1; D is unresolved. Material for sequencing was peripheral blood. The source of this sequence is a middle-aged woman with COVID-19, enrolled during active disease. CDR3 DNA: TGTGCCAGCCCTCCTTCGCGGGGGAACACTGAAGCTTTCTTT. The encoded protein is CASPPSRGNTEAFF.